This is a list of T cell receptor beta chains from one sample in a study of OX40 agonist ivuxolimab in advanced cancers. Sequencing used immunoSEQ multiplex PCR; TCRdb keeps in-frame clones, though not all of them. The sample lists about 12,000 clones, 81% occurring once. The source was CD4+ or CD8+ T cells sorted from blood, collected in a trial of the OX40 agonist ivuxolimab. The source is an adult with an advanced solid tumor such as melanoma, head and neck, liver or kidney cancer. The CDR3 runs from the conserved cysteine through the conserved F or W. The order of the fields is J gene, clone size, D gene, V gene, CDR3 protein, CDR3 DNA. D genes are given only for firm matches. Not every row has a clone size; where given, it reads once, few, many or a size class.

J: TRBJ1-5
size: .
D: .
V: TRBV7-3
CDR3: CASSLRTDSNQPQHF
DNA: TGTGCCAGCAGCTTAAGGACAGATAGCAATCAGCCCCAGCATTTT

J: TRBJ1-5
size: .
D: .
V: TRBV6-5
CDR3: CASSQAGDQPQHF
DNA: TGTGCCAGCAGTCAAGCGGGAGATCAGCCCCAGCATTTT

J: TRBJ2-5
size: .
D: TRBD1
V: TRBV19
CDR3: CASTQGQGYEQETQYF
DNA: TGTGCCAGTACTCAAGGACAGGGGTACGAACAAGAGACCCAGTACTTC

J: TRBJ2-3
size: .
D: TRBD1
V: TRBV6-6
CDR3: CASLRDRGPDTQYF
DNA: TGTGCCAGCTTGCGGGACAGGGGTCCAGATACGCAGTATTTT

J: TRBJ2-1
size: .
D: TRBD1
V: TRBV19
CDR3: CASSGGGGYNEQFF
DNA: TGTGCCAGCTCAGGGGGCGGAGGCTACAATGAGCAGTTCTTC

J: TRBJ2-1
size: .
D: .
V: TRBV4-1
CDR3: CASSQDILTYNEQFF
DNA: TGCGCCAGCAGCCAAGATATTTTGACCTACAATGAGCAGTTCTTC

J: TRBJ1-5
size: .
D: .
V: TRBV6-1
CDR3: CASSEARVNQPQHF
DNA: TGTGCCAGCAGTGAAGCTCGGGTCAATCAGCCCCAGCATTTT

J: TRBJ2-1
size: .
D: TRBD2
V: TRBV11-1
CDR3: CASSSGGSYNEQFF
DNA: TGTGCCAGCAGTAGCGGGGGCTCCTACAATGAGCAGTTCTTC

J: TRBJ2-7
size: .
D: TRBD2
V: TRBV7-9
CDR3: CASSSRLAGQTYEQYF
DNA: TGTGCCAGCAGCTCCAGACTAGCGGGCCAAACCTACGAGCAGTACTTC

J: TRBJ2-1
size: few
D: .
V: TRBV6-5
CDR3: CASSYSVRNEQFF
DNA: TGTGCCAGCAGTTACTCTGTCCGGAATGAGCAGTTCTTC

J: TRBJ2-7
size: .
D: TRBD2
V: TRBV5-1
CDR3: CASSGGTSGSGEQYF
DNA: TGCGCCAGCAGCGGAGGGACTAGCGGGAGCGGTGAGCAGTACTTC

J: TRBJ2-7
size: .
D: TRBD2
V: TRBV7-6
CDR3: CASSLGPSGRNLHEQYF
DNA: TGTGCCAGCAGCTTAGGTCCCAGCGGGAGGAATCTCCACGAGCAGTACTTC

J: TRBJ2-1
size: .
D: TRBD2
V: TRBV27
CDR3: CASRGGSSYNEQFF
DNA: TGTGCCTCAAGGGGCGGGAGCTCCTACAATGAGCAGTTCTTC

J: TRBJ2-7
size: .
D: .
V: TRBV13
CDR3: CASSSGAYEQYF
DNA: TGTGCCAGCAGCTCAGGCGCCTACGAGCAGTACTTC

J: TRBJ2-1
size: .
D: TRBD2
V: TRBV19
CDR3: CASSGLAETTLDEQFF
DNA: TGTGCCAGTAGTGGACTAGCGGAAACTACACTGGATGAGCAGTTCTTC

J: TRBJ2-1
size: .
D: .
V: TRBV6-5
CDR3: CASSYSDVYNEQFF
DNA: TGTGCCAGCAGTTACTCGGATGTTTACAATGAGCAGTTCTTC

J: TRBJ2-1
size: .
D: .
V: TRBV11-2
CDR3: CASSLEWILYNEQFF
DNA: TGTGCCAGCAGCTTAGAATGGATTCTTTACAATGAGCAGTTCTTC

J: TRBJ1-1
size: .
D: .
V: TRBV7-2
CDR3: CASSLAGGQTEAFF
DNA: TGTGCCAGCAGCTTAGCGGGGGGCCAGACTGAAGCTTTCTTT

J: TRBJ1-5
size: .
D: TRBD1
V: TRBV15
CDR3: CATSRDLTGEYNQPQHF
DNA: TGTGCCACCAGCAGAGATCTGACAGGGGAATACAATCAGCCCCAGCATTTT

J: TRBJ2-6
size: few
D: .
V: TRBV13
CDR3: CASRQMGSSGANVLTF
DNA: TGTGCCAGCAGACAGATGGGGAGCTCTGGGGCCAACGTCCTGACTTTC

J: TRBJ2-1
size: .
D: .
V: TRBV28
CDR3: CASRNIQGHLHNEQFF
DNA: TGTGCCAGCAGAAACATACAGGGACATCTTCACAATGAGCAGTTCTTC

J: TRBJ2-5
size: once
D: .
V: TRBV7-9
CDR3: CASSHRDKGKGETQYF
DNA: TGTGCCAGCAGCCACCGGGACAAGGGGAAAGGAGAGACCCAGTACTTC

J: TRBJ2-7
size: .
D: TRBD1
V: TRBV11-3
CDR3: CASSPGTEYEQYF
DNA: TGTGCCAGCAGCCCCGGGACAGAATACGAGCAGTACTTC

J: TRBJ2-3
size: .
D: TRBD2
V: TRBV6-4
CDR3: CASSEAGGTDTQYF
DNA: TGTGCCAGCAGTGAGGCGGGAGGCACAGATACGCAGTATTTT

J: TRBJ2-1
size: once
D: .
V: TRBV7-9
CDR3: CASSLRGGESSYNEQFF
DNA: TGTGCCAGCAGCTTAAGGGGAGGCGAAAGCTCCTACAATGAGCAGTTCTTC

J: TRBJ1-4
size: .
D: .
V: TRBV9
CDR3: CASSVATATNEKLFF
DNA: TGTGCCAGCAGCGTAGCTACAGCAACTAATGAAAAACTGTTTTTT

J: TRBJ2-3
size: .
D: TRBD1
V: TRBV28
CDR3: CASSSPGQGAVDTQYF
DNA: TGTGCCAGCAGTTCCCCGGGACAGGGGGCGGTGGATACGCAGTATTTT

J: TRBJ1-1
size: .
D: .
V: TRBV27
CDR3: CASSLAGTEAFF
DNA: TGTGCCAGCAGTTTAGCGGGCACTGAAGCTTTCTTT

J: TRBJ2-7
size: .
D: TRBD1
V: TRBV5-1
CDR3: CASSLQGDEQYF
DNA: TGCGCCAGCAGCTTACAGGGGGACGAGCAGTACTTC

J: TRBJ2-3
size: .
D: TRBD2
V: TRBV9
CDR3: CASSVGGSGTDTQYF
DNA: TGTGCCAGCAGCGTAGGAGGTAGCGGGACAGATACGCAGTATTTT

J: TRBJ2-5
size: once
D: TRBD2
V: TRBV9
CDR3: CASSPGLAGDETQYF
DNA: TGTGCCAGCAGCCCGGGACTAGCGGGAGACGAGACCCAGTACTTC

J: TRBJ2-1
size: .
D: TRBD1
V: TRBV27
CDR3: CASSPTTGEDEQFF
DNA: TGTGCCAGCAGTCCTACGACAGGGGAGGATGAGCAGTTCTTC

J: TRBJ2-1
size: .
D: .
V: TRBV4-1
CDR3: CASSQVGDEQFF
DNA: TGCGCCAGCAGCCAAGTCGGGGATGAGCAGTTCTTC

J: TRBJ2-3
size: .
D: .
V: TRBV14
CDR3: CASSQGELAGTDTQYF
DNA: TGTGCCAGCAGCCAAGGAGAATTAGCGGGCACAGATACGCAGTATTTT

J: TRBJ1-1
size: .
D: TRBD1
V: TRBV28
CDR3: CASRLPGTANEAFF
DNA: TGTGCCAGCAGGCTACCGGGGACAGCTAATGAAGCTTTCTTT

J: TRBJ1-3
size: .
D: TRBD1
V: TRBV2
CDR3: CASSDQRQGSSGNTIYF
DNA: TGTGCCAGCAGTGACCAAAGACAGGGGAGCTCTGGAAACACCATATATTTT

J: TRBJ2-2
size: once
D: .
V: TRBV6-5
CDR3: CASSYIAGELFF
DNA: TGTGCCAGCAGTTATATCGCCGGGGAGCTGTTTTTT

J: TRBJ2-1
size: .
D: .
V: TRBV9
CDR3: CASSAASGYNEQFF
DNA: TGTGCCAGCAGCGCCGCGAGCGGATACAATGAGCAGTTCTTC

J: TRBJ1-1
size: once
D: .
V: TRBV27
CDR3: CASSLGAGVQTEAFF
DNA: TGTGCCAGCAGTTTAGGGGCCGGGGTGCAGACTGAAGCTTTCTTT

J: TRBJ2-1
size: .
D: .
V: TRBV15
CDR3: CATSKSGGGDYNEQFF
DNA: TGTGCCACCAGCAAGAGCGGCGGGGGCGACTACAATGAGCAGTTCTTC

J: TRBJ2-1
size: .
D: .
V: TRBV11-3
CDR3: CASSTHSSPPYNEQFF
DNA: TGTGCCAGCAGCACCCACTCTAGTCCCCCCTACAATGAGCAGTTCTTC

J: TRBJ2-3
size: .
D: TRBD2
V: TRBV9
CDR3: CASSADSGVDPDTQYF
DNA: TGTGCCAGCAGCGCTGATAGCGGGGTTGATCCAGATACGCAGTATTTT

J: TRBJ2-1
size: .
D: .
V: TRBV5-4
CDR3: CASSLAAGSYNEQFF
DNA: TGTGCCAGCAGCTTGGCTGCGGGCTCCTACAATGAGCAGTTCTTC

J: TRBJ2-7
size: .
D: TRBD1
V: TRBV4-1
CDR3: CASSQGQGAYEQYF
DNA: TGCGCCAGCAGCCAAGGGCAGGGGGCGTACGAGCAGTACTTC

J: TRBJ2-1
size: .
D: TRBD2
V: TRBV28
CDR3: CASSLPEGVAGGPAKNEQFF
DNA: TGTGCCAGCAGCCTTCCCGAGGGGGTAGCGGGAGGGCCGGCGAAAAATGAGCAGTTCTTC

J: TRBJ2-1
size: .
D: TRBD2
V: TRBV4-1
CDR3: CASSQVGAGGYNEQFF
DNA: TGCGCCAGCAGCCAAGTGGGAGCGGGAGGTTACAATGAGCAGTTCTTC